The clone carrying this TCR beta chain was recorded only once. These data come from a study of blood T cell repertoires in COVID-19. On the study more broadly: Acute and convalescent COVID-19 samples came from the United States, Italy and Spain. T cells, B-cell-depleted T cells, or PBMCs provided the cDNA or gDNA that served as material.

Per the original methods: Estimation of nucleated cell counts was performed using reference gene primer amplification. Generated by immunoSEQ multiplex PCR, the TCRdb table keeps only in-frame clones and is missing some. The V and J calls and clone size come from that table; D and trimming were worked out from the DNA. This sample yields roughly 110,000 clones, of which over 65% are seen a single time; around 8.5% belongs to the top ten. Trimming stripped 6 bases from V and 3 bases from J, with 18 bases between. Germline V gene lookup returns CDR1 WNHNN and CDR2 SYGVQD (reference sequence). This CDR3 is 15 amino acids long.

Sequencing was carried out using peripheral blood. The receptor comes from a woman aged 40 to 50 with acute or convalescent COVID-19. The J gene is TRBJ2-7, the V gene TRBV10-1, with D maybe TRBD1 (8 bases). The CDR3 DNA follows: TGCGCCAGCAGCCTGGCGGGGGACAGGAGCTACGAGCAGTACTTC. As protein: CASSLAGDRSYEQYF.